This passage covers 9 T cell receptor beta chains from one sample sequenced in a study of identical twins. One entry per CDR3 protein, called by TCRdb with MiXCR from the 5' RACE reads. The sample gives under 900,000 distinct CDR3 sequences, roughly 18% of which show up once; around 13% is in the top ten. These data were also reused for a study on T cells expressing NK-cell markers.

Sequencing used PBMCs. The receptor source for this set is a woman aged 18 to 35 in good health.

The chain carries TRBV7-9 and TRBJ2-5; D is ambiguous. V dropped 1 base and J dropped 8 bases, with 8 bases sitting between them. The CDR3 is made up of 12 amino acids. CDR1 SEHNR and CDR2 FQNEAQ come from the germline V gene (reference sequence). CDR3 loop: CASSLDGLTQYF. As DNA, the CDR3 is TGTGCCAGCAGCTTAGATGGGCTAACCCAGTACTTC. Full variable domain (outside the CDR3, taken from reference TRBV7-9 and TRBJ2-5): DTGVSQNPRHKITKRGQNVTFRCDPISEHNRLYWYRQTLGQGPEFLTYFQNEAQLEKSRLLSDRFSAERPKGSFSTLEIQRTEQGDSAMYLCASSLDGLTQYFGPGTRLLVL.

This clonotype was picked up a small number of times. CDR3 in amino acids: CASSLPPAGGPDTQYF. CDR3 in DNA: TGCGCCAGCAGCTTACCCCCAGCGGGAGGCCCAGATACGCAGTATTTT. The chain is built from TRBV5-1 and TRBJ2-3; 9 nucleotides align to TRBD2. J was trimmed by 4 bases and V by 2 bases; bases with no gene match: 8. The CDR3 consists of 16 residues. Germline V CDR1 and CDR2: SGHRS, YFSETQ.

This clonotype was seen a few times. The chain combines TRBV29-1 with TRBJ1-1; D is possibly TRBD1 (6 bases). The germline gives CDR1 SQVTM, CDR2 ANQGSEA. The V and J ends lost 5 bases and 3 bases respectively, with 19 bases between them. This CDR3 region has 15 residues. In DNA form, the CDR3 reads TGCAGCGTTTCACCTTACGGCACAGGGTACACTGAAGCTTTCTTT. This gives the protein CSVSPYGTGYTEAFF.

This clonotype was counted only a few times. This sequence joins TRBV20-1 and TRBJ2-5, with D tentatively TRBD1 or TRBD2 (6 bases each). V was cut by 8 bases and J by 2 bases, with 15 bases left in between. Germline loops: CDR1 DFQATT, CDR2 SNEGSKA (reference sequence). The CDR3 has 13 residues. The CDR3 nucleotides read TGCAGTCCTTTCAAGGGGGGTCAAGAGACCCAGTACTTC. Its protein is CSPFKGGQETQYF.

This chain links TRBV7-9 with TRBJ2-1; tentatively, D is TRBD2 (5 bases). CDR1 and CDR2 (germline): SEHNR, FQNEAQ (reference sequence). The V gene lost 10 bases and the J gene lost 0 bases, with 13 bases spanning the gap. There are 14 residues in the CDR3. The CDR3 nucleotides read TGTGCCATCAGGACTCTCGACTCCTACAATGAGCAGTTCTTC. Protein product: CAIRTLDSYNEQFF. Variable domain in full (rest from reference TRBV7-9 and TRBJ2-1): DTGVSQNPRHKITKRGQNVTFRCDPISEHNRLYWYRQTLGQGPEFLTYFQNEAQLEKSRLLSDRFSAERPKGSFSTLEIQRTEQGDSAMYLCAIRTLDSYNEQFFGPGTRLTVL.

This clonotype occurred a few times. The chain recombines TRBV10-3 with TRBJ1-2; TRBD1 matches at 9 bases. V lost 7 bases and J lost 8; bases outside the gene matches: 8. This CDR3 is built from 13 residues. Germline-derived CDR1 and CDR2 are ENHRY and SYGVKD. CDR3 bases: TGTGCCATCACCTCGGGACAGGGACGAGGCTACACCTTC. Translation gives CAITSGQGRGYTF.

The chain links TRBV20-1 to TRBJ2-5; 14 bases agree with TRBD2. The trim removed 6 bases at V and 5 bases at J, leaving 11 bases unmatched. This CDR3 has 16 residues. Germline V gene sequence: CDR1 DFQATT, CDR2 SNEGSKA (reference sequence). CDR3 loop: CSATRLAGGPRETQYF. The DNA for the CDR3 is TGCAGTGCCACTCGACTAGCGGGGGGGCCTAGGGAGACCCAGTACTTC.

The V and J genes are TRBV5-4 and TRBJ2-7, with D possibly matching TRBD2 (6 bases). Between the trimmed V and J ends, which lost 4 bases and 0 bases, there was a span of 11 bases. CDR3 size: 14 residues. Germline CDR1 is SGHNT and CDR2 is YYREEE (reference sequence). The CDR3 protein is CASSPDGGSYEQYF. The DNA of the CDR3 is TGTGCCAGCAGCCCTGACGGGGGCTCCTACGAGCAGTACTTC.

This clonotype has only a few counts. The CDR3 region is CASSQDYGSGGSQFF. The DNA of the CDR3 is TGTGCCAGCAGCCAAGATTACGGTAGCGGGGGATCCCAGTTCTTC. The chain uses TRBV4-2 and TRBJ2-1; 9 bases line up with TRBD2. This CDR3 is 15 amino acids long. Germline lookup yields CDR1 LGHNA and CDR2 YNFKEQ. The V and J ends lost 0 bases and 13 bases, in that order; junction bases with no gene match: 10.